This is a list of T cell receptor beta chains from one sample in a study of cytomegalovirus exposure and HLA in healthy donors. Produced via immunoSEQ multiplex PCR; TCRdb's table is partial and in-frame only. This table has about 160,000 clones, less than 80% appearing once. The sequenced sample consisted of PBMCs. Every receptor here comes from a man aged 40-55 years in good health and CMV-seronegative. Each CDR3 is given with its conserved first and last residue. The D gene is left open where the match is weak. Size values are once, few and many counts, or a class for expanded clones, and some rows have none.

clone_size j_call d_call v_call cdr3_nt cdr3_aa
. TRBJ2-2 . TRBV5-6 TGTGCCAGCAGCTTGGCCGGGGGGCGCGGGGAGGAGCTGTTTTTT CASSLAGGRGEELFF
. TRBJ1-5 . TRBV7-2 TGTGCCAGCAGCTTAGCGGGGGGACGGAACCGGCAGCCCCAGCATTTT CASSLAGGRNRQPQHF
. TRBJ2-3 TRBD2 TRBV6-6 TGTGCCAGCAGTCCCGGGACTACCCCGGATACGCAGTATTTT CASSPGTTPDTQYF
. TRBJ1-1 . TRBV18 TGTGCCAGCTCCCGTACGGCAGTGAGCGGACTAGGTGAAGCTTTCTTT CASSRTAVSGLGEAFF
. TRBJ2-3 TRBD2 TRBV30 TGTGCCAGCCCCGGGACTAGGTCCACAGATACGCAGTATTTT CASPGTRSTDTQYF
. TRBJ2-1 TRBD2 TRBV7-9 TGTGCCAGCAGCTTAGCCGCGGGACTAGCGGGAGGGGGTGAGCAGTTCTTC CASSLAAGLAGGGEQFF
. TRBJ2-2 TRBD2 TRBV13 TGTGCCAGCAGCCCTCTGACCAGCGGGGTTGATCTGGGGGAGCTGTTTTTT CASSPLTSGVDLGELFF
few TRBJ2-3 TRBD2 TRBV4-1 TGCGCCAGCAGCCAAGATCTTGGCCGGGCTAGCGGGAGGGCATCGACTGGGGATACGCAGTATTTT CASSQDLGRASGRASTGDTQYF
few TRBJ1-2 . TRBV5-1 TGCGCCAGCAGCTTCCAGGGAGGCGGCGGCTACACCTTC CASSFQGGGGYTF
. TRBJ2-1 . TRBV5-1 TGCGCCAGCGCAGCGGAGTTTGAGGGCAATGAGCAGTTCTTC CASAAEFEGNEQFF
. TRBJ2-2 TRBD1 TRBV19 TGTGCCAGTAGTATGCGGACAGGGCAGGCTCACACCGGGGAGCTGTTTTTT CASSMRTGQAHTGELFF
. TRBJ1-4 . TRBV13 TGTGCCAGCAGCCAGAGCCCTTCGGGGATCACTAATGAAAAACTGTTTTTT CASSQSPSGITNEKLFF
few TRBJ2-3 . TRBV10-3 TGTGCCATCAATAGACTAGAAACAGATACGCAGTATTTT CAINRLETDTQYF
. TRBJ1-2 TRBD1 TRBV25-1 TGTGCCAGCAGTGGGACAGGGAATGGCTACACCTTC CASSGTGNGYTF
. TRBJ2-2 . TRBV19 TGTGCCAGTAGCGCTGAACGGGACAACCAGAACGCCGGGGAGCTGTTTTTT CASSAERDNQNAGELFF
. TRBJ2-1 TRBD2 TRBV4-3 TGCGCCAGCAGCCAAGGACACGGGAGGGCTACCTACAATGAGCAGTTCTTC CASSQGHGRATYNEQFF
. TRBJ1-2 . TRBV30 TGTGCCTGGGGGCCGACAGGAGTCTATGGCTACACCTTC CAWGPTGVYGYTF
. TRBJ2-7 TRBD1 TRBV6-5 TGTGCCAGCAGTTTACAGGGGGTGAGCGAGCAGTACTTC CASSLQGVSEQYF
. TRBJ2-1 TRBD2 TRBV27 TGTGCCAGCAGTTTATTGGGGCGGGAGGGCTTCAATGAGCAGTTCTTC CASSLLGREGFNEQFF
. TRBJ2-6 TRBD1 TRBV18 TGTGCCAGCTCACCACCGACAGGGGGCGCCGGGGCCAACGTCCTGACTTTC CASSPPTGGAGANVLTF
. TRBJ2-1 TRBD1 TRBV29-1 TGCAGCGTCGTAGGGGGCCGGAGCGGCTCCTACAATGAGCAGTTCTTC CSVVGGRSGSYNEQFF
. TRBJ1-5 TRBD1 TRBV6-5 TGTGCCAGCGGGGGGACAGGGGACCAGCCCCAGCATTTT CASGGTGDQPQHF
. TRBJ2-1 TRBD2 TRBV7-2 TGTGCCAGCAGCATTCACCTCGGACTAGCGAACTACAATGAGCAGTTCTTC CASSIHLGLANYNEQFF
. TRBJ2-7 TRBD1 TRBV28 TGTGCCAGCATCCGAGGGACAGGGGCCTACGAGCAGTACTTC CASIRGTGAYEQYF
. TRBJ1-1 . TRBV6-1 TGTGCCAGCAGCGGTACAGGGATGAACACTGAAGCTTTCTTT CASSGTGMNTEAFF
. TRBJ2-6 . TRBV7-8 TGTGCCAGCAGCTTAGGTTATGGGGCCAACGGCCTGACTTTC CASSLGYGANGLTF
. TRBJ1-2 TRBD1 TRBV11-2 TGTGCCAGCAGCTTACAAACGGGACAGGGGGCAGTTGGCTACACCTTC CASSLQTGQGAVGYTF
. TRBJ2-7 . TRBV11-2 TGTGCCAGCAGCCCCCCATACAGGGTTAGCTACGAGCAGTACTTC CASSPPYRVSYEQYF
. TRBJ2-4 TRBD1 TRBV10-3 TGTGCCATCACTGACAGGGGGCTCGGCATTCAGTACTTC CAITDRGLGIQYF
few TRBJ2-2 . TRBV28 TGTGCCAGCAGTTTAAACTTGGTAGTCACCGGGGAGCTGTTTTTT CASSLNLVVTGELFF
few TRBJ2-6 . TRBV7-2 TGTGCCAGCAGCCGATCGGCTGGGGCCAACGGCCTGACTTTC CASSRSAGANGLTF
. TRBJ2-3 . TRBV5-4 TGTGCCAGCAGCTTAGGGGGAGTCCCCCAGGGAGATACGCAGTATTTT CASSLGGVPQGDTQYF
. TRBJ2-3 TRBD2 TRBV6-1 TGTGCCAGCAGTGGACTAGCGGGAGAGGTTACGCAGTATTTT CASSGLAGEVTQYF
. TRBJ2-1 TRBD2 TRBV5-1 TGCGCCAGCAGCTCTGGACTAGCCGACTACAATGAGCAGTTCTTC CASSSGLADYNEQFF
. TRBJ1-1 TRBD1 TRBV4-1 TGCGCCAGCAGCCAAGACGGTCAGGGGGACACTGAAGCTTTCTTT CASSQDGQGDTEAFF
. TRBJ2-7 TRBD2 TRBV27 TGTGCCAGCAGTTCCCCGGGTAGCGGGAACTACGAGCAGTACTTC CASSSPGSGNYEQYF
few TRBJ2-3 TRBD2 TRBV29-1 TGCAGCGTTGCCACTAGCGGGAGATTTGATACGCAGTATTTT CSVATSGRFDTQYF
. TRBJ1-2 TRBD1 TRBV6-5 TGTGCCAGCAGCCCAGTGACAGGGAGCGGCTACACCTTC CASSPVTGSGYTF
. TRBJ2-1 TRBD1 TRBV28 TGTGCCAGCAAAGTCCACGACAGGGTAAATGAGCAGTTCTTC CASKVHDRVNEQFF
. TRBJ2-3 . TRBV5-4 TGTGCCAGCAGCTTGGGGCTGATCGCAGATACGCAGTATTTT CASSLGLIADTQYF
. TRBJ2-1 . TRBV14 TGTGCCAGCAGCCTACAGGGAATCCATGAGCAGTTCTTC CASSLQGIHEQFF
. TRBJ1-5 TRBD1 TRBV10-3 TGTGCCATTGGGGGACAGGGGTTCAATCAGCCCCAGCATTTT CAIGGQGFNQPQHF
. TRBJ1-5 . TRBV29-1 TGCAGCGTTGGGGGCTTTAATCAGCCCCAGCATTTT CSVGGFNQPQHF
. TRBJ2-7 TRBD1 TRBV29-1 TGCAGCGTTGCCCTAACGGTCAGGGGGAAATACGAGCAGTACTTC CSVALTVRGKYEQYF
. TRBJ2-7 TRBD2 TRBV28 TGTGCCAGCAGTGATCCTAGCGGGAGGGCCGACAGGCAGTACTTC CASSDPSGRADRQYF
. TRBJ1-2 TRBD1 TRBV5-1 TGCGCCAGCAGCCCCGGACAGGAATTTAGCGGCTACACCTTC CASSPGQEFSGYTF
. TRBJ2-2 TRBD2 TRBV2 TGTGCCAGCAGTGAAAGCGGGGGTGCTAGCGGGATAACCGGGGAGCTGTTTTTT CASSESGGASGITGELFF
. TRBJ2-3 TRBD2 TRBV5-4 TGTGCCAGCAGCCTTGAACGGACTAGCGGGGGCGGGGGCACAGATACGCAGTATTTT CASSLERTSGGGGTDTQYF
. TRBJ1-3 . TRBV7-9 TGTGCCAGCAGCTTAGACTTCTCTGGAAACACCATATATTTT CASSLDFSGNTIYF
. TRBJ1-5 . TRBV29-1 TGCAGCGTTGAAGTTTGTCGGGGGTTTTATAGCAATCAGCCCCAGCATTTT CSVEVCRGFYSNQPQHF
. TRBJ2-3 TRBD2 TRBV7-2 TGTGCCAGCAGCTCCACCGGACTAGCGGGAGGGGCGCAGTATTTT CASSSTGLAGGAQYF
few TRBJ2-1 . TRBV9 TGTGCCAGCTCAGGCGGGTACTACAATGAGCAGTTCTTC CASSGGYYNEQFF
. TRBJ2-5 TRBD2 TRBV18 TGTGCCAGCTCACCTCTAGCGGGAGTGCCAGAGACCCAGTACTTC CASSPLAGVPETQYF
. TRBJ2-3 . TRBV15 TGTGCCACCAGCAGACGGAGCGCATCCCCAGATACGCAGTATTTT CATSRRSASPDTQYF
. TRBJ1-2 . TRBV11-2 TGTGCCAGCACCTCAAATCCCCTACGCGGCTACACCTTC CASTSNPLRGYTF
few TRBJ1-5 . TRBV28 TGTGCCAGCAGTTCAGGGAATCAGCCCCAGCATTTT CASSSGNQPQHF
. TRBJ2-6 . TRBV2 TGTGCCACCACAGCCTCTGGGGCCAACGTCCTGACTTTC CATTASGANVLTF